The T cell receptor beta chain described here comes from a study of blood T cell repertoires in COVID-19. Across the study: Some COVID-19 samples were acute and others convalescent; all came from the United States, Italy and Spain. Nucleic acid was either cDNA or gDNA, and it came from T cells, B-cell-depleted T cells, or PBMCs.

The Seattle patients, enrolled during active infection, were followed longitudinally. The CDR3 is 13 amino acids. The germline gives CDR1 MNHNS, CDR2 SASEGT. Unmatched junction bases numbered 5, after V lost 6 bases and J lost 5 bases. Source study methods: Amplified reference gene primers provided the basis for estimating nucleated cell counts. This table comes from immunoSEQ multiplex PCR, and its TCRdb copy is limited to in-frame clones, with some not included. For V, J and clone size, that table is used; D and trimming come from the DNA. The sample contains 250,000 to 400,000 clones, roughly 90% of which appear only once.

The sample consisted of peripheral blood. The sequence came from a woman in her twenties or thirties with COVID-19, enrolled during active disease. The chain combines TRBV6-1 with TRBJ2-5; 8 bases match TRBD1. The CDR3 nucleotides are TGTGCCAGCAGACCACAGGGGGTTGAGACCCAGTACTTC. Translating gives CASRPQGVETQYF.